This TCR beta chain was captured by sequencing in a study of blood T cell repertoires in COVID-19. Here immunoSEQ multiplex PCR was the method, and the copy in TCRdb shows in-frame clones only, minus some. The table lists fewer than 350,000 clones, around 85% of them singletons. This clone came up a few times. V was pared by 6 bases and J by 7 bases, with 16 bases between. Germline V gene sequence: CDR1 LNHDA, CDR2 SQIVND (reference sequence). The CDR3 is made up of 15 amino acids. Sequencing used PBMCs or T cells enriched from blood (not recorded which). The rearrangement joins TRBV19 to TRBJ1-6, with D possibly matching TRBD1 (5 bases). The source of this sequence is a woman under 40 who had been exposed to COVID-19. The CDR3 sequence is CASRSSLRENSPLHF. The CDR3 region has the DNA TGTGCCAGTAGATCTTCCCTCAGGGAAAATTCACCCCTCCACTTT.